This T cell receptor (beta chain) appears in the sequencing data of a study of immune heterogeneity within non-small cell lung tumors (dated by TCRdb to the late 2010s). Regarding the complete study: By histology, a handful of squamous cell carcinomas, around 10 non-squamous carcinomas and 1 tumor not otherwise specified were included. To examine intratumoral immune heterogeneity, the study used whole-exome sequencing, RNA-seq and TCR beta repertoire sequencing on multiple spatially distinct regions of each NSCLC tumor. TCR repertoires were analyzed from roughly 62 tumor loci of roughly 15 patients, whereas transcriptome data were available for only 35 to 50 loci from some twelve patients. For mutant peptides 8 to 11 amino acids long, netMHCpan-3.0 predicted neoantigen binding to the HLA alleles of each patient.

General findings and caveats noted by the study authors: A statistically significant but moderate positive correlation (R about 0.34) was observed between local T-cell repertoire clonality and local tumor mutational burden. For the most part, high-frequency TCR beta clonotypes differed from one individual patient to another. Within a given patient, the same dominant CDR3B clonotypes showed up repeatedly across loci, although different tumor locations also carried unique high-frequency clones.

Genomic DNA was extracted from bulk tumor tissue and used as the TCR template, and roughly 560 ng gDNA was amplified per sample. During surgery, multiple biopsies were taken from each primary tumor, with sampling sites spaced as far apart as possible within the tumor mass. Patients in the study cohort, which was described as untreated, were newly diagnosed NSCLC cases going through curative surgery. The donors were approximately 14 patients with newly diagnosed non-small cell lung cancer who were having surgery with curative intent. Two independent pathologists reviewed the resected tumor masses. Sequencing was performed only on DNA and RNA samples of high quality. The TCR beta CDR3 region was amplified with a multiplex PCR system whose first round ran for 9 to 11 cycles using 32 V-gene forward primers and 13 J-gene reverse primers. First-round PCR used a QIAGEN Multiplex PCR Kit, and primer sequences were filed in Chinese patent CN105087789A. In a second PCR round, Illumina universal primers were added with the Phusion High-Fidelity PCR Kit. The TCR libraries underwent paired-end sequencing with a read length of 151 bp on the Illumina HiSeq X Ten platform. The source study handled its data this way. Cutadapt was used to discard reads without multiplex PCR primers, PEAR merged the read pairs, and MiXCR with default settings called the CDR3 regions. Repertoire diversity was assessed by Shannon entropy, and clonality was calculated as one minus the Shannon entropy divided by the ln of the count of productive unique sequences. Clonotypes present at frequencies of at least 0.5% were defined as dominant or high-frequency T-cell clones. The public reads were reanalyzed by TCRdb: fastp trimming at Q25, MiXCR alignment, in-frame beta chains only. Identical CDR3 proteins give one entry, which carries the most common genes and DNA. The V and J calls shown here were made by TCRdb, not taken from the authors' results. The sample table records 9,500 to 11,000 distinct CDR3 sequences; roughly a fifth of these occur just once. Clones ranked in the top ten supply approximately 4% of the sample.

Concerning this clonotype itself: Its binding antigen is unknown. It has no much larger one-base neighbor in the sample; base qualities were not kept.

Including cysteine and phenylalanine, the CDR3 has 17 amino acids. Only the CDR3 region is kept as DNA, spanning 51 bases read in frame from base 1. Clipping removes 7 bases from V and 6 bases from J, with 18 as the unmatched junction base count. The germline V gene (reference sequence) sets CDR1 to SEHNR and CDR2 to FQNEAQ. Sequenced material: lung tumor tissue. This TCR was recovered from a man aged 55 to 70 with non-small cell lung cancer. The rearrangement joined TRBV7-9 to TRBJ2-3, with 8 central nucleotides matching TRBD2. The nucleotides read TGTGCCAGCACCCTCGATCGACTATCGGGAGGGCCTGATACGCAGTATTTT. Translated, this is CASTLDRLSGGPDTQYF.